A selection of T cell receptor beta chains follows, all from one sample in a study of a mutant IDH1 vaccine in newly diagnosed glioma. TCRdb's table, derived via immunoSEQ multiplex PCR, lists solely in-frame clones and lacks some. The profile shows around 92,000 clones, 83% of them singletons. The input for sequencing was PBMCs, taken from a glioma patient treated with radiotherapy, temozolomide or both. These receptors originate from a woman aged 50 to 60 with glioma. Both conserved end residues are part of each CDR3. A D gene is named only where the DNA matches it firmly. Rows give clone size only sometimes, using once, few, many, or a class for an expanded clone.

V	size	D	J	DNA	CDR3
TRBV19	.	.	TRBJ1-2	TGTGCCAGTAGTATAGAGCTCGCCCACTATGGCTACACCTTC	CASSIELAHYGYTF
TRBV6-5	.	TRBD1	TRBJ2-5	TGTGCCAGCAGTCCCGGGACAGGGGATTGGGAGACCCAGTACTTC	CASSPGTGDWETQYF
TRBV9	.	.	TRBJ2-3	TGTGCCAGCAGCTCCAGGACAGATACGCAGTATTTT	CASSSRTDTQYF
TRBV13	.	.	TRBJ2-7	TGTGCCAGCAGCTTAGACAGGGACCTGTACGAGCAGTACTTC	CASSLDRDLYEQYF
TRBV27	.	TRBD1	TRBJ1-2	TGTGCCAGCAGTCCCCTGGGACAGCCAAACTATGGCTACACCTTC	CASSPLGQPNYGYTF
TRBV6-5	once	.	TRBJ2-7	TGTGCCAGCAGTTACTCGTACAGTCACGAGCAGTACTTC	CASSYSYSHEQYF
TRBV6-5	once	TRBD1	TRBJ1-2	TGTGCCAGCAGGACTCGGGACAGGAACTATGGCTACACCTTC	CASRTRDRNYGYTF
TRBV5-1	.	TRBD1	TRBJ1-1	TGCGCCAGCAGGCAAGGACAGGGGATAACTGAAGCTTTCTTT	CASRQGQGITEAFF
TRBV4-1	few	.	TRBJ1-4	TGCGCCAGCAGCCAAGAAGTCACTAGGGAAAAACTGTTTTTT	CASSQEVTREKLFF
TRBV6-5	.	.	TRBJ1-1	TGTGCCAGCAGGAGGGGGAACACTGAAGCTTTCTTT	CASRRGNTEAFF
TRBV10-3	.	.	TRBJ2-7	TGTGCCATCAGTGAGCAGGGTATTTCGAGCTACGAGCAGTACTTC	CAISEQGISSYEQYF
TRBV5-1	.	TRBD2	TRBJ2-5	TGCGCCAGCAGCTTGTGGGCGGGGGGTTCCGAGACCCAGTACTTC	CASSLWAGGSETQYF
TRBV6-1	.	TRBD1	TRBJ1-6	TGTGCCAGCAGCAAGACAGGGGGTAATTCACCCCTCCACTTT	CASSKTGGNSPLHF
TRBV7-3	.	TRBD1	TRBJ1-5	TGTGCCAGCAGCTACGGGACAGGGGATTCTAGCAATCAGCCCCAGCATTTT	CASSYGTGDSSNQPQHF
TRBV5-6	.	.	TRBJ1-5	TGTGCCAGCAGCTTGGGTGGAGGGAACGGCAATCAGCCCCAGCATTTT	CASSLGGGNGNQPQHF
TRBV6-1	.	.	TRBJ1-5	TGTGCCAGCAGTGGGGACGCGAGACTCCAGCATTTT	CASSGDARLQHF
TRBV14	.	.	TRBJ1-1	TGTGCCAGCAGCCAAGTACGAGGAGGGGGAATGAACACTGAAGCTTTCTTT	CASSQVRGGGMNTEAFF
TRBV15	.	.	TRBJ1-2	TGTGCCACCAGCAGAGTCCCCTCTTTTGGAAACGCTAACTATGGCTACACCTTC	CATSRVPSFGNANYGYTF
TRBV5-5	.	.	TRBJ1-5	TGTGCCAGCAGCTTGAGGGCCGAACAGCCCCAGCATTTT	CASSLRAEQPQHF
TRBV7-2	.	.	TRBJ1-6	TGTGCCAGCAGCTTTGTTGGGGTTCGTAATTCACCCCTCCACTTT	CASSFVGVRNSPLHF
TRBV9	.	.	TRBJ2-3	TGTGCCAGCAGCGGGGAAGGGATAAATACGCAGTATTTT	CASSGEGINTQYF
TRBV4-2	.	TRBD2	TRBJ2-3	TGTGCCAGCAGCCAAGATGGTGCCGGGGGGGGGTCAGATACGCAGTATTTT	CASSQDGAGGGSDTQYF
TRBV6-5	few	TRBD1	TRBJ1-2	TGTGCCAGCAGTGCACCGGGACAGGGGGCCCGAGGCTACACCTTC	CASSAPGQGARGYTF
TRBV7-2	.	TRBD2	TRBJ2-1	TGTGCCAGCAGCTCCTTGCCTAGCGGGGGATCCTACAATGAGCAGTTCTTC	CASSSLPSGGSYNEQFF
TRBV6-5	.	TRBD1	TRBJ2-7	TGTGCCAGCAGTAATACAGGGGTGTCCTACGAGCAGTACTTC	CASSNTGVSYEQYF
TRBV11-2	.	.	TRBJ1-5	TGTGCCAGCAGCTTAGGGCCGGGGAGCAATCAGCCCCAGCATTTT	CASSLGPGSNQPQHF
TRBV6-1	.	.	TRBJ2-2	TGTGCCAGCATTGGTCGGGGAAACACCGGGGAGCTGTTTTTT	CASIGRGNTGELFF
TRBV7-2	.	.	TRBJ1-6	TGTGCCAGCAGCTTAGGGGTAGATAACTCACCCCTCCACTTT	CASSLGVDNSPLHF
TRBV27	.	.	TRBJ2-7	TGTGCCAGCACATCGACGGGCCTATCCTACGAGCAGTACTTC	CASTSTGLSYEQYF
TRBV6-1	.	TRBD2	TRBJ2-1	TGTGCCATACTAGCGGGGCCGCTCTATGAGCAGTTCTTC	CAILAGPLYEQFF
TRBV4-1	.	.	TRBJ1-4	TGCGCCAGCAGCAGTAGTGAAAAACTGTTTTTT	CASSSSEKLFF
TRBV30	.	TRBD1	TRBJ1-1	TGTGCCTGGAGCGACAGGGCCACTGAAGCTTTCTTT	CAWSDRATEAFF
TRBV2	.	.	TRBJ2-1	TGTGCCAGCGGGTCCCGCGAGCAGTTCTTC	CASGSREQFF
TRBV6-1	.	.	TRBJ2-1	TGTGCCAGCAGTGAAAGGATGAACAGGTGGGGAGATGAGCAGTTCTTC	CASSERMNRWGDEQFF
TRBV7-2	once	.	TRBJ2-3	TGTGCCAGCAGCCCTCCCACAGATACGCAGTATTTT	CASSPPTDTQYF
TRBV7-9	.	.	TRBJ1-1	TGTGCCAGCAGCTTAGGGCAGTACACTGAAGCTTTCTTT	CASSLGQYTEAFF
TRBV27	.	TRBD2	TRBJ2-5	TGTGCCAGTAGGACTAGCGGGGGGCAAGAGACCCAGTACTTC	CASRTSGGQETQYF
TRBV29-1	.	.	TRBJ1-1	TGCAGCGTTGGGACATCCACTGAAGCTTTCTTT	CSVGTSTEAFF
TRBV27	.	.	TRBJ1-2	TGTGCCAGCAGTTCCCCGGACAGTAACTATGGCTACACCTTC	CASSSPDSNYGYTF
TRBV19	.	.	TRBJ1-4	TGTGCCAGTAGTATCACCGCAACTAATGAAAAACTGTTTTTT	CASSITATNEKLFF
TRBV18	.	.	TRBJ2-7	TGTGCCAGCTCACCAGCCCCCTCCTACGAGCAGTACTTC	CASSPAPSYEQYF
TRBV11-1	.	TRBD2	TRBJ2-1	TGTGCCAGCAGCTTAGCGGGGGGGTCCTACAATGAGCAGTTCTTC	CASSLAGGSYNEQFF
TRBV2	once	.	TRBJ1-1	TGTGCCAGCAGTGAAGAAATTGCTGAAGCTTTCTTT	CASSEEIAEAFF
TRBV29-1	.	.	TRBJ2-7	TGCAGCGTTGAAGTGCTAGCGCCAGGGAGCGAGCAGTACTTC	CSVEVLAPGSEQYF
TRBV10-3	.	.	TRBJ1-3	TGTGCCATCAGAGGTAGGGGTAGCGATTTCTCTGGAAACACCATATATTTT	CAIRGRGSDFSGNTIYF